A selection of T cell receptor beta chains follows, all from one sample in a study of blood T cells in healthy people across ages. TCRdb fed the 5' RACE reads into MiXCR, producing one record per CDR3 protein. The sample carries 910,000 or so distinct CDR3 sequences, around 54% recorded once. Sequenced input: blood. These receptors came from a woman aged 55-69 years in good health. Each CDR3 is given with its conserved first and last residue. The D gene is left open where the match is weak. The size of a clone is reported for some rows only, either as once, few or many, or as a class for expanded clones.

V gene,clone size,J gene,D gene,CDR3 DNA,CDR3 protein
TRBV2,NA,TRBJ2-7,NA,TGTGCCAGCAGTGAAGATGTCAGAGCCTACGAGCAGTACTTC,CASSEDVRAYEQYF
TRBV20-1,few,TRBJ2-3,TRBD2,TGCAGTGCTAGTAGACTAGCGACAACAGATACGCAGTATTTT,CSASRLATTDTQYF
TRBV4-3,NA,TRBJ2-1,TRBD2,TGCGCCAGCAGCCAAGGACTAGCGGGAGTTGAGGGACATGAGCAGTTCTTC,CASSQGLAGVEGHEQFF
TRBV2,NA,TRBJ2-3,NA,TGTGCCAGCGCCGGAGTCCTGACAGATACGCAGTATTTT,CASAGVLTDTQYF
TRBV23-1,NA,TRBJ2-7,TRBD2,TGCGCCAGCACCGGGACTAGCGGCTATCGAGAGCAGTACTTC,CASTGTSGYREQYF
TRBV7-6,few,TRBJ2-7,NA,TGTGCCAGCAGCCACCCTATGATCGACAGGGAGGACGAGCAGTACTTC,CASSHPMIDREDEQYF
TRBV4-1,NA,TRBJ2-7,NA,TGCGCCAGCAGCCACCCCGCGGTCTACGAGCAGTACTTC,CASSHPAVYEQYF
TRBV7-9,few,TRBJ2-3,NA,TGTGCCAGCAGCTTTAAGTTGGACAACACAGATACGCAGTATTTT,CASSFKLDNTDTQYF
TRBV11-2,NA,TRBJ2-7,NA,TGTGCCAGCAGCTTAGTTCGCGGGACCTCACTCCTTGGCTCGGAGCAGTACTTC,CASSLVRGTSLLGSEQYF
TRBV12-3/TRBV12-4,NA,TRBJ2-5,TRBD2,TGTGCCAGCAGTTCCAGCGGGAGGGCCGGTAAGGAAGAGACCCAGTACTTC,CASSSSGRAGKEETQYF
TRBV7-7,few,TRBJ2-6,NA,TGTGCCAGCAGCCCAAACTTGGACTCTGGGGCCAACGTCCTGACTTTC,CASSPNLDSGANVLTF
TRBV24-1,few,TRBJ2-5,NA,TGTGCCACCAGTGATCCCCTTCGGCGAGAGCAGTACTTC,CATSDPLRREQYF
TRBV28,NA,TRBJ2-5,TRBD2,TGTGCCAGCAGTAGCTCCGGGACTAGCGTAGAGACCCAGTACTTC,CASSSSGTSVETQYF
TRBV6-5,NA,TRBJ2-7,NA,TGTGCCAGCACAGGGTTTAATAACGAGCAGTACTTC,CASTGFNNEQYF
TRBV28,NA,TRBJ2-7,NA,TGTGCCAGCAGTTCTAGGACACCCCGGTGGCAGTACTTC,CASSSRTPRWQYF
TRBV9,once,TRBJ2-7,NA,TGTGCCAGCAGCGCCGGGAGACTGTACAATGAGCAGTACTTC,CASSAGRLYNEQYF
TRBV5-4,many,TRBJ2-3,TRBD2,TGTGCCAGCAGCACGGGACTAGCGGGAGCCACAGATACGCAGTATTTT,CASSTGLAGATDTQYF
TRBV6-5,NA,TRBJ2-1,NA,TGTGCCAGCAGTTTCCGGGACTCTACCTACAATGAGCAGTTCTTC,CASSFRDSTYNEQFF
TRBV7-6,NA,TRBJ2-3,TRBD2,TGTGCCAGCAGCTTAGGGCTTAGCGGGAGTACAGATACGCAGTATTTT,CASSLGLSGSTDTQYF
TRBV2,NA,TRBJ2-1,NA,TGTGCCAGCAGTGAAGGGGCGCGCTCCTACAATGAGCAGTTCTTC,CASSEGARSYNEQFF
TRBV28,few,TRBJ2-7,NA,TGTGCCAGCAGTTTGTTTGTGGAGGACAGCCGTAAGGACGAGCAGTACTTC,CASSLFVEDSRKDEQYF
TRBV7-9,NA,TRBJ2-4,TRBD1,TGTGCCAGCAGCTTAGGTTCAGGGGGATTTTACATTCAGTACTTC,CASSLGSGGFYIQYF
TRBV14,NA,TRBJ2-5,NA,TGTGCCAGCAGCCAGACGGGGTGGCCTACTCGGGAGACCCAGTACTTC,CASSQTGWPTRETQYF
TRBV21-1,NA,TRBJ2-7,NA,TGTGCCAGCATGGTGACAGGGGTCTACGAGCAGTACTTC,CASMVTGVYEQYF
TRBV20-1,NA,TRBJ2-7,NA,TGCAGTGCCCCTCGCAACTCCTACGAGCAGTACTTC,CSAPRNSYEQYF
TRBV20-1,NA,TRBJ2-2,TRBD1,TGCAGTGCGGACGGAGACAGGGGAGCCGCCGGGGAGCTGTTTTTT,CSADGDRGAAGELFF
TRBV6-1,few,TRBJ2-1,TRBD2,TGTGCCAGCACCGAAGAAACTAGCGGGAGTTTTGATGAGCAGTTCTTT,CASTEETSGSFDEQFF
TRBV15,NA,TRBJ1-2,NA,TGTGCCACCAGCAGAGATCGTAAATATGGCTACACCTTC,CATSRDRKYGYTF
TRBV12-3/TRBV12-4,few,TRBJ2-7,TRBD1,TGTGCCAGCGGGTCCTCCGGGACAGGAAGCGGCGAGCAGTACTTC,CASGSSGTGSGEQYF
TRBV5-1,NA,TRBJ2-5,NA,TGCGCCAGCAGCTCAGGCAACTCGTACCAAGAGACCCAGTACTTC,CASSSGNSYQETQYF
TRBV10-3,few,TRBJ2-5,TRBD2,TGTGCCATGGGGAGGGGAGAGACCCAGTACTTC,CAMGRGETQYF
TRBV12-3/TRBV12-4,many,TRBJ2-5,TRBD1,TGTGCCAGCAGTTCGACAGGGTTGGAGACCCAGTACTTC,CASSSTGLETQYF
TRBV20-1,NA,TRBJ2-1,TRBD2,TGCAGTGCTCCCAGCGCCGGGACTAGGCTGGATGAGCAGTTCTTC,CSAPSAGTRLDEQFF
TRBV12-3/TRBV12-4,NA,TRBJ2-7,NA,TGTGCCAGCAGTTTCCTAGAAGGGTCCTACGAGCAGTACTTC,CASSFLEGSYEQYF
TRBV5-1,NA,TRBJ2-1,NA,TGCGCCAGCAGCCGGGACCTCTCCTACAATGAGCAGTTCTTC,CASSRDLSYNEQFF
TRBV18,NA,TRBJ2-7,NA,TGTGCCAGCTCCGCCTCTGGGACCCCTACTAGCTACGAGCAGTACTTC,CASSASGTPTSYEQYF
TRBV20-1,NA,TRBJ1-2,NA,TGCAGTGCCCAGGTTGACAGAACTAACTATGGCTACACCTTC,CSAQVDRTNYGYTF
TRBV7-2,NA,TRBJ2-3,TRBD2,TGTGCCAGCAGCTTAGGATCCCCCGGCTGGAGCGGGAGAACAGATACGCAGTATTTT,CASSLGSPGWSGRTDTQYF
TRBV29-1,NA,TRBJ2-5,NA,TGCAGCGGGGGGGTTGGCAGCGACCAAGAGACCCAGTACTTC,CSGGVGSDQETQYF
TRBV29-1,NA,TRBJ2-7,NA,TGCAGCGTTGTGAGTGGTACCTACGAGCAGTACTTC,CSVVSGTYEQYF
TRBV12-3/TRBV12-4,few,TRBJ2-3,NA,TGTGCCAGCAGTTTACCCCCAACTAGCACAGATACGCAGTATTTT,CASSLPPTSTDTQYF
TRBV28,few,TRBJ1-2,TRBD1,TGTGCCAGCATCCCCGCAGGGGGTGCTAGGCTCGGCTACACCTTC,CASIPAGGARLGYTF
TRBV14,once,TRBJ2-3,NA,TGTGCCAACAAAGGGGGAACAGATACGCAGTATTTT,CANKGGTDTQYF
TRBV20-1,NA,TRBJ2-1,NA,TGCAGTGCTAGAGATGCAACGGGCACCTCAGGATACAATGAGCAGTTCTTC,CSARDATGTSGYNEQFF
TRBV7-2,NA,TRBJ1-1,NA,TGTGCCAGCAGCTGGCAGGGGAGGTACGCTGAAGCTTTCTTT,CASSWQGRYAEAFF
TRBV4-1,NA,TRBJ2-3,TRBD1,TGCGCCAGCAGCCGAGAGGGGGCCTCTAGCACAGATACGCAGTATTTT,CASSREGASSTDTQYF
TRBV9,once,TRBJ2-1,TRBD2,TGTGCCAGCAGCGTAGAGGCGGGGGGAGTATCCTACAATGAGCAGTTCTTC,CASSVEAGGVSYNEQFF
TRBV6-2/TRBV6-3,NA,TRBJ2-1,TRBD2,TGTGCCAGCACGACTAGTTCGGTACTAGCGGGATACAATGAGCAGTTCTTC,CASTTSSVLAGYNEQFF
TRBV29-1,few,TRBJ2-3,NA,TGCAGCGTTGGGAGGGCCGCCGATACGCAGTATTTT,CSVGRAADTQYF
TRBV3-1,NA,TRBJ2-6,NA,TGTGCCAGCAGCCGGGACGCGGGCTCTGGGGCCAACGTCCTGACTTTC,CASSRDAGSGANVLTF
TRBV7-3,NA,TRBJ2-5,NA,TGTGCCAGCAGCCGCAGTGCGGGACCCCAAGAGACCCAGTACTTC,CASSRSAGPQETQYF
TRBV20-1,NA,TRBJ2-6,NA,TGCAGTGCTAGAGTCTCGGGACAAGCTTTAGTGGGGGCCAACGTCCTGACTTTC,CSARVSGQALVGANVLTF
TRBV28,NA,TRBJ2-7,NA,TGTGCCAGCAACCTCGGAGGGCAGGGGGGGTACGAGCAGTACTTC,CASNLGGQGGYEQYF
TRBV12-3/TRBV12-4,once,TRBJ2-1,NA,TGTGCCAGCAGTTTACCCAGGGTCTCCCTCAATGAGCAGTTCTTC,CASSLPRVSLNEQFF
TRBV29-1,few,TRBJ1-5,NA,TGCAGCGTCCAGGGCCAGGATCAGCCCCAGCATTTT,CSVQGQDQPQHF